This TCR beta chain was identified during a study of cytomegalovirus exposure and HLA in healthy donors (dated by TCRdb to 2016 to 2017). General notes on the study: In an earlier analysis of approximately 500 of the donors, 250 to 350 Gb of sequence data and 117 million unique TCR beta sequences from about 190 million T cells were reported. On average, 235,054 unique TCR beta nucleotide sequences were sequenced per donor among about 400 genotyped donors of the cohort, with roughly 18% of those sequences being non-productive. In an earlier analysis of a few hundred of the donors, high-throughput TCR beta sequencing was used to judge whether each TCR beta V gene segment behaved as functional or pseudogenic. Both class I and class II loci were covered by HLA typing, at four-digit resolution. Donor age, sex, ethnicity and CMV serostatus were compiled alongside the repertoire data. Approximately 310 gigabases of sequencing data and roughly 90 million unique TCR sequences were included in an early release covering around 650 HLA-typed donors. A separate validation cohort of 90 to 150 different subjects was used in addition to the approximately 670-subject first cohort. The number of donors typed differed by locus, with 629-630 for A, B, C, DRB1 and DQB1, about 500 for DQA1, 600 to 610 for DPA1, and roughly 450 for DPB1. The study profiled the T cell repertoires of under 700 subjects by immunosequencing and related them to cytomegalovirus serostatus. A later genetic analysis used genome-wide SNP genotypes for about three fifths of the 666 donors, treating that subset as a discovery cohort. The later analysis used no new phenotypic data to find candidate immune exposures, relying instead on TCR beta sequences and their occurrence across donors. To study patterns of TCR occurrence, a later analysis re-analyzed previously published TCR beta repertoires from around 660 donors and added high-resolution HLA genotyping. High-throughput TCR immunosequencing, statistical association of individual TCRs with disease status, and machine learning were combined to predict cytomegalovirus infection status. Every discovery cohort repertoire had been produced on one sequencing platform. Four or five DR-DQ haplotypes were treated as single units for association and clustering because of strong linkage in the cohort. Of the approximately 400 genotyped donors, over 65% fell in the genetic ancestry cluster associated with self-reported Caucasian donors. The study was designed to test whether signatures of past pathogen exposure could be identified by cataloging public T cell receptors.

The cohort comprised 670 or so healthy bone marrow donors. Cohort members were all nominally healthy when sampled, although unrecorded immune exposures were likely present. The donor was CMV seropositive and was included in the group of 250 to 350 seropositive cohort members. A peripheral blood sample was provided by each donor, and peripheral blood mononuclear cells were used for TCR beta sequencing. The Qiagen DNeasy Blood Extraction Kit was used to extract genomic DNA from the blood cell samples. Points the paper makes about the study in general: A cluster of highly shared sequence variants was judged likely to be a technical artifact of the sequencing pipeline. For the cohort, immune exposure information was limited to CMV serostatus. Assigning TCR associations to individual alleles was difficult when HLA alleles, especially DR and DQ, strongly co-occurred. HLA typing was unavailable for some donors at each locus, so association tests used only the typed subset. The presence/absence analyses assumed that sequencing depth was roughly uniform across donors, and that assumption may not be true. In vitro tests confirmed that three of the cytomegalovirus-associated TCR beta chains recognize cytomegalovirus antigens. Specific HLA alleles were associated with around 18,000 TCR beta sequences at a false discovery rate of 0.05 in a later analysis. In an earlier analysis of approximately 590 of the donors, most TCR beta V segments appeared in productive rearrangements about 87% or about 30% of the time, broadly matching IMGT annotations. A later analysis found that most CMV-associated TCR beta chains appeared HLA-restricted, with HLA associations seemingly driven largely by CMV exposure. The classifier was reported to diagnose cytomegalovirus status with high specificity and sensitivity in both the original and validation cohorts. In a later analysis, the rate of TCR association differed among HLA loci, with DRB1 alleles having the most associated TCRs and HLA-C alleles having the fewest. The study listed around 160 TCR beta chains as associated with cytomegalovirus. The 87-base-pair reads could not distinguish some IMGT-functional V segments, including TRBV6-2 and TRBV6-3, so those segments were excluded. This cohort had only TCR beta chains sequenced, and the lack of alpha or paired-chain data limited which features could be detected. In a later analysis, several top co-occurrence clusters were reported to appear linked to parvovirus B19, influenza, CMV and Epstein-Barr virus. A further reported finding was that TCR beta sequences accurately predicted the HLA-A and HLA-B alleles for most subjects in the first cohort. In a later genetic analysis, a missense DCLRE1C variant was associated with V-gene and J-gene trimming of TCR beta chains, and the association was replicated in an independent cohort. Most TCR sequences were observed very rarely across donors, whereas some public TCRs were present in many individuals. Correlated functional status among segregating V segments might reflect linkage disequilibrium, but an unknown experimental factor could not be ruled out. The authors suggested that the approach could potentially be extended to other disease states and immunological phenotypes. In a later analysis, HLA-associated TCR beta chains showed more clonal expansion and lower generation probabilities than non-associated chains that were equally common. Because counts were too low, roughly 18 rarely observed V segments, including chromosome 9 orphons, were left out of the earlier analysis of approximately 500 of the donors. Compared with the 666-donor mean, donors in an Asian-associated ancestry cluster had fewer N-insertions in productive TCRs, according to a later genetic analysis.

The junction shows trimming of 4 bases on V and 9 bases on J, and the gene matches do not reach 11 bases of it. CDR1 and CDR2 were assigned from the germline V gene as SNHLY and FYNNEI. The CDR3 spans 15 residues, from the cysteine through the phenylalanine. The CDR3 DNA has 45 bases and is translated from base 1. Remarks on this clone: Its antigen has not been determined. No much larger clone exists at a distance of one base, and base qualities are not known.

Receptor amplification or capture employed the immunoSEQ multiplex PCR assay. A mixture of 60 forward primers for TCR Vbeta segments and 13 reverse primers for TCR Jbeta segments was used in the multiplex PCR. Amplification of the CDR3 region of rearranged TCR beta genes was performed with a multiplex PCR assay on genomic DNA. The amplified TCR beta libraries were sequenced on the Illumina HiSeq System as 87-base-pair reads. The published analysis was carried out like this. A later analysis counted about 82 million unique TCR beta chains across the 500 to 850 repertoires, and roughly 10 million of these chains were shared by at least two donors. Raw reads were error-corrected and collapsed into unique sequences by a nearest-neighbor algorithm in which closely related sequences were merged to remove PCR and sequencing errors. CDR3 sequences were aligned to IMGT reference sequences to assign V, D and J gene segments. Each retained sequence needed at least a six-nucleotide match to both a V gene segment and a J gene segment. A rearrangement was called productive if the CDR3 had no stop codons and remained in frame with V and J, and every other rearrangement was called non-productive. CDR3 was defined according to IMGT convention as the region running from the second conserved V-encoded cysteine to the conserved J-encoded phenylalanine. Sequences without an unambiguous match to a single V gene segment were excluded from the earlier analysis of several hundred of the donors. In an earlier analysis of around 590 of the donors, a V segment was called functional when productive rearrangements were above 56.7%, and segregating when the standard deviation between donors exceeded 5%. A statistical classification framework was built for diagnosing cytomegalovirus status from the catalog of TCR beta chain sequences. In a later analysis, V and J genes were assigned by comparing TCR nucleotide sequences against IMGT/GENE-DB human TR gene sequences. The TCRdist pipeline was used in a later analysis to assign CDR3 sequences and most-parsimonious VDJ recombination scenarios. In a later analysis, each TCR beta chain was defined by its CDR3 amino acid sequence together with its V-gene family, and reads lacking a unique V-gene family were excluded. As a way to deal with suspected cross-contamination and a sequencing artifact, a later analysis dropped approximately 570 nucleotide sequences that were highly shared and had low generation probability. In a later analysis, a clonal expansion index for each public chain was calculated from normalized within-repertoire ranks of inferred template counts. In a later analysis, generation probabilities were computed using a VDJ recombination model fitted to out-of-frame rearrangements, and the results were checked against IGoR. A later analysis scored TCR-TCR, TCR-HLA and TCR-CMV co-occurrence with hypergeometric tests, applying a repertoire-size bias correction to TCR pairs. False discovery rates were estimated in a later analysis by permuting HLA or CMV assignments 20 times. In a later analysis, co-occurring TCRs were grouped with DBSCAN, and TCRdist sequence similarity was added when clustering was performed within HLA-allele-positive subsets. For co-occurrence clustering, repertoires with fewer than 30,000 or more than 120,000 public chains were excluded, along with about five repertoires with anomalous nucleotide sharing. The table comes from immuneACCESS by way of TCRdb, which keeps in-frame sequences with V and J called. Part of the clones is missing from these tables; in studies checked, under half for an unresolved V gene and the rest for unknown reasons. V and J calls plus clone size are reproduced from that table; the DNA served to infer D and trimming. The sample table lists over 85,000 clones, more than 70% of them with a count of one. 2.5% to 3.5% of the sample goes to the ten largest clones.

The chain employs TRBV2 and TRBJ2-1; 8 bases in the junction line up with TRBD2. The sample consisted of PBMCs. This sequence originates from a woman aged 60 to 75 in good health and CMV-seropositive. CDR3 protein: CASSVTGLVTREQFF. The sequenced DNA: TGTGCCAGCAGTGTAACGGGACTAGTGACCCGTGAGCAGTTCTTC.